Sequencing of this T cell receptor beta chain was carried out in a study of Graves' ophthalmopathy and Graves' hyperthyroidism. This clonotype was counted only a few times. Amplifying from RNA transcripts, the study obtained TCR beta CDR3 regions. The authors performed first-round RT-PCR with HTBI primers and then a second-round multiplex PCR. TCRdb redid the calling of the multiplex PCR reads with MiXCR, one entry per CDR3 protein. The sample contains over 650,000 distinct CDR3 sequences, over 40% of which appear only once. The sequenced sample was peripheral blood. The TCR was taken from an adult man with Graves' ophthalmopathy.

Here the CDR3 reads CSAPDSKSNYGYTF. The DNA of the CDR3 is TGCAGTGCCCCCGACAGTAAATCGAACTATGGCTACACCTTC. V usage is TRBV20-1 and J usage is TRBJ1-2; possible D gene TRBD1, 5 bases. V gave up 6 bases and J gave up 2 bases, with 16 bases separating them. CDR1 DFQATT and CDR2 SNEGSKA come from the germline V gene (reference sequence). The CDR3 is 14 residues long.